The 11 T cell receptor beta chains reported below all come from one sample, sequenced in a study of persistence of HIV-infected CD4 T cells. The libraries were made with immunoSEQ version 4 in survey mode. Assay: immunoSEQ multiplex PCR; the TCRdb copy retains only in-frame clones and omits some. This table holds tens of thousands of clones, roughly 74% found once. The stimulus was an HIV-1 Gag 15-mer peptide pool, about 1 ug/peptide/mL. CD40L-negative CD69-negative CD45RO-high memory CD4+ T cells were sorted as populations depleted of antigen-responding cells. These receptors lack a known antigen. The input for sequencing was CD4+ T cells sorted from PBMCs after roughly 18-hour stimulation, taken from a patient who received antiretroviral therapy. The receptors were sampled from an adult man with HIV who was CMV-seropositive.

The CDR3 protein is CASSERRDSNSPLHF. In nucleotides, the CDR3 is TGTGCCAGCAGTGAGAGGCGGGACAGTAATTCACCCCTCCACTTT. This chain joins TRBV6-1 and TRBJ1-6; 7 bases line up with TRBD1. The V gene end was trimmed by 3 bases and the J gene end by 6 bases; junction bases not matched to a gene: 5. Germline CDR1 reads MNHNS; CDR2 reads SASEGT. The CDR3 spans 15 residues.

CDR3 coding DNA: TGTGCCAGCAGCGTTGGGACTAGCGGCGGAAACATTCAGTACTTC. Translating it yields CASSVGTSGGNIQYF. The chain couples TRBV7-2 to TRBJ2-4; 11 bases line up with TRBD2. Germline V gives CDR1 SGHTA, CDR2 FQGNSA. V gave up 5 bases and J gave up 6 bases; unmatched junction bases: 6. The CDR3 is made up of 15 amino acids.

The chain couples TRBV5-5 to TRBJ2-3, with D perhaps TRBD2 (5 bases). The germline V and J ends were trimmed by 2 bases and 2 bases, with 12 bases remaining between them. The CDR3 sequence is 15 residues long. The germline gives CDR1 SGHKS, CDR2 YYEKEE (reference sequence). For the CDR3, the DNA is TGTGCCAGCAGCTTTTCGCCAGGACTCACAGATACGCAGTATTTT. Protein product: CASSFSPGLTDTQYF. The complete variable domain, with remaining parts taken from reference TRBV5-5 and TRBJ2-3, reads DAGVTQSPTHLIKTRGQQVTLRCSPISGHKSVSWYQQVLGQGPQFIFQYYEKEERGRGNFPDRFSARQFPNYSSELNVNALLLGDSALYLCASSFSPGLTDTQYFGPGTRLTVL.

The rearrangement uses TRBV15 and TRBJ2-1, with TRBD2 matching 8 bases. With 0 bases clipped from V and 4 bases from J, the junction kept 5 bases outside the gene matches. This CDR3 spans 16 amino acids. Germline values: CDR1 LNHNV, CDR2 YYDKDF (reference sequence). The DNA of the CDR3 is TGTGCCACCAGCAGAGAACTCTTAGCGGGGTACAATGAGCAGTTCTTC. This translates into CATSRELLAGYNEQFF.

This clone was seen just once. The chain couples TRBV11-3 to TRBJ2-3; D unresolved. Trimming stripped 3 bases from V and 4 bases from J, with 8 bases between. The germline V gene has CDR1 SGHNT and CDR2 YENEEA. CDR3 length equals 13 residues. CDR3 DNA sequence: TGTGCCAGCAGCTTCCAGCAGGCAGATACGCAGTATTTT. It specifies CASSFQQADTQYF.

A note on this clone: Other DNA sequences from this sample encode an identical CDR3 as well. The chain carries TRBV9 and TRBJ2-5; D possibly corresponds to TRBD1 (6 bases). V gave up 4 bases and J gave up 5 bases, with 12 bases separating them. This CDR3 contains 13 residues. In germline, CDR1 is SGDLS, CDR2 YYNGEE. This CDR3 reads CASSLSRGETQYF. Written as DNA, the CDR3 is TGTGCCAGCAGCCTATCAAGGGGGGAGACCCAGTACTTC. The whole variable domain, filled in from reference TRBV9 and TRBJ2-5, reads DSGVTQTPKHLITATGQRVTLRCSPRSGDLSVYWYQQSLDQGLQFLIQYYNGEERAKGNILERFSAQQFPDLHSELNLSSLELGDSALYFCASSLSRGETQYFGPGTRLLVL.

V usage is TRBV19 and J usage is TRBJ2-2; 11 nucleotides line up with TRBD1. The CDR3 is 17 amino acids. V lost 4 bases, J lost 4 bases, and 8 bases stayed unmatched. CDR1 is LNHDA, CDR2 SQIVND, per germline (reference sequence). DNA of the CDR3: TGTGCCAGTAGTAAAAATAGGGGGACAGGGGGCACCGGGGAGCTGTTTTTT. It codes for CASSKNRGTGGTGELFF.

This clone appeared once. The chain recombines TRBV4-2 with TRBJ1-3; D possibly corresponds to TRBD1 (5 bases). Germline CDR1 LGHNA, CDR2 YNFKEQ. The CDR3 totals 16 residues. The germline V and J ends were trimmed by 5 bases and 0 bases, with 14 bases remaining between them. The CDR3 bases are TGTGCCAGCAGCGCCCCCGACAGAGTCTCTGGAAACACCATATATTTT. Its protein product is CASSAPDRVSGNTIYF.

This chain links TRBV4-1 with TRBJ1-3; no definite D call. Trimming took 3 bases from V and 2 from J, leaving 8 bases between them. CDR3 length: 14 amino acids. CDR1 is MGHRA, CDR2 YSYEKL, per germline. CDR3 nucleotides: TGCGCCAGCAGCCATAGGGCCACTGGAAACACCATATATTTT. Protein: CASSHRATGNTIYF.

This sequence joins TRBV5-8 and TRBJ2-3, with a tentative D call TRBD1 (6 bases). V was pared by 4 bases and J by 6 bases, with 12 bases between. CDR1 and CDR2 from the germline V gene are SGHTS and YDEGEE. The CDR3 length is 13 residues. The CDR3 spells CASSTYRVDTQYF. The CDR3 DNA follows: TGTGCCAGCAGCACTTACAGGGTGGATACGCAGTATTTT. The whole variable domain, remainder taken from reference TRBV5-8 and TRBJ2-3, is EAGVTQSPTHLIKTRGQQATLRCSPISGHTSVYWYQQALGLGLQFLLWYDEGEERNRGNFPPRFSGRQFPNYSSELNVNALELEDSALYLCASSTYRVDTQYFGPGTRLTVL.

V and J are TRBV6-6 and TRBJ2-1, with a possible D match to TRBD2 (6 bases). CDR1 MNHNY and CDR2 SVGAGI come from the germline V gene (reference sequence). This CDR3 region has 16 residues. Between the trimmed V and J ends, which lost 0 bases and 7 bases, there was a span of 16 bases. CDR3: CASSYSRLEIQNEQFF. Written as DNA, the CDR3 is TGTGCCAGCAGTTACTCGAGACTAGAGATACAGAATGAGCAGTTCTTC.